This TCR beta chain was sequenced in a study of blood T cell repertoires in COVID-19. CDR1 and CDR2 from the germline V gene are MNHEY and SVGAGI. The V segment lost 10 bases and the J segment 1 base; nucleotides outside the gene matches: 6. The CDR3 loop spans 13 amino acids. Original analysis: Estimation of nucleated cell counts relied on the amplification of reference gene primers. The protocol was immunoSEQ multiplex PCR, while the TCRdb copy is restricted to in-frame clones and leaves out a portion. The V and J calls and the clone size are those of that table, but D and trimming were determined from the DNA. The data contain approximately 250,000 clones, approximately 88% of them singletons. Patients from Seattle were sampled longitudinally, starting during active infection.

The specimen was peripheral blood. The chain is built from TRBV6-5 and TRBJ2-7, with TRBD1 matching 8 bases. The TCR originated in a woman between 70 and 85 years old with COVID-19, enrolled during active disease. The CDR3 spells CATGTGSSYEQYF. The CDR3 nucleotides are TGTGCCACTGGGACAGGCAGTTCCTACGAGCAGTACTTC.